Presented here are 18 T cell receptor beta chains from one specimen sequenced in a study of Tregs in tolerant kidney transplant recipients. Method: immunoSEQ multiplex PCR; TCRdb's copy keeps in-frame clones and lacks some. This table holds about 19,000 clones, 65% found once. These receptors' antigens are unknown. Sequences were obtained from Tregs from blood cultured with allogeneic cells. The receptor source for this set is a human donor in good health.

This clone was seen more than once but under ten times. The chain recombines TRBV5-1 with TRBJ2-2; D uncertain. Looked up from germline, CDR1 is SGHRS and CDR2 is YFSETQ. V lost 0 bases, J lost 0 bases, and 6 bases lay in between. CDR3 length: 15 amino acids. For the CDR3, the DNA is TGCGCCAGCAGCTTGGGGGGTGCGAACACCGGGGAGCTGTTTTTT. It encodes CASSLGGANTGELFF.

This clone was seen only a few times. V and J are TRBV10-1 and TRBJ2-2; D gene unclear. There are 12 residues in the CDR3. V lost 7 bases and J 5 bases, leaving 8 bases between the germline ends. CDR1 and CDR2 from the germline V gene are WNHNN and SYGVQD (reference sequence). The CDR3 reads CASTPRTGELFF. In DNA, the CDR3 is TGCGCCAGCACCCCCCGAACCGGGGAGCTGTTTTTT.

A few counts support this clone. The CDR3 protein is CASSLGQGVYNSPLHF. CDR3 bases: TGTGCCAGCAGCTTGGGCCAGGGGGTGTATAATTCACCCCTCCACTTT. The chain employs TRBV5-6 and TRBJ1-6; 7 bases are a match to TRBD1. The J segment lost 4 bases and the V segment lost 0 bases, leaving 4 bases of the junction unmatched. The germline V gene has CDR1 SGHDT and CDR2 YYEEEE. The CDR3 runs 16 residues.

The chain couples TRBV29-1 to TRBJ1-5, with D unclear. V gave up 3 bases and J gave up 0 bases, with 6 bases separating them. The V gene's germline CDR1 is SQVTM and CDR2 ANQGSEA. This CDR3 is 13 amino acids long. DNA of the CDR3: TGCAGCGTTGACGCAGGTAGCAATCAGCCCCAGCATTTT. Its translation is CSVDAGSNQPQHF.

This clone showed up just a few times. Here the CDR3 DNA reads TGTGCCAGCAGCTTAACAGGGCCAAAGACCCAGTACTTC. It translates to CASSLTGPKTQYF. The chain is built from TRBV5-8 and TRBJ2-5; tentatively, D is TRBD1 (6 bases). CDR1 is SGHTS and CDR2 is YDEGEE in the germline V gene. V lost 2 bases, J lost 6 bases, and 11 bases lay in between. This CDR3 is built from 13 residues.

The chain recombines TRBV29-1 with TRBJ2-5, with 8 bases that match TRBD1. CDR1 SQVTM and CDR2 ANQGSEA come from the germline V gene. The CDR3 loop spans 13 amino acids. V lost 5 bases to trimming and J lost 5 bases; unmatched junction nucleotides: 7. This chain's CDR3 is CSVWTGMRETQYF. CDR3 sequence (DNA): TGCAGCGTTTGGACAGGGATGAGGGAGACCCAGTACTTC.

This clone is termed medium-sized. This chain connects TRBV5-6 to TRBJ2-7, with D tentatively TRBD1 (5 bases). The CDR3 has 14 residues. Trimming pared 1 base from V and 2 bases from J, leaving 10 bases between. Germline lookup yields CDR1 SGHDT and CDR2 YYEEEE. Here the CDR3 reads CASSLLGRAYEQYF. CDR3 sequence (DNA): TGTGCCAGCAGCTTGTTGGGCAGGGCCTACGAGCAGTACTTC. Full variable domain (outside the CDR3, taken from reference TRBV5-6 and TRBJ2-7): DAGVTQSPTHLIKTRGQQVTLRCSPKSGHDTVSWYQQALGQGPQFIFQYYEEEERQRGNFPDRFSGHQFPNYSSELNVNALLLGDSALYLCASSLLGRAYEQYFGPGTRLTVT.

The rearrangement uses TRBV16 and TRBJ1-1, with D maybe TRBD1 (5 bases). Per germline, CDR1 KGHSY and CDR2 FQNENV. The CDR3 is 14 residues long. Trimming pared 4 bases from V and 2 bases from J, leaving 11 bases between. The CDR3 sequence: CASSRGQGNTEAFF. The DNA of the CDR3 is TGTGCCAGCAGCCGAGGACAAGGTAACACTGAAGCTTTCTTT.

The CDR3 coding sequence is TGTGCCAGCAGCTTAGGGTCAGGAGAATACAATGAGCAGTTCTTC. Amino acids: CASSLGSGEYNEQFF. The gene calls are TRBV11-3 and TRBJ2-1, with unresolved D. Germline CDR1 is SGHNT and CDR2 is YENEEA. CDR3 length: 15 residues. The V end lost 1 base, the J end lost 4 bases, and 11 bases lay between the germline ends.

This clone has just a few counts. J is TRBJ1-2 and V is TRBV7-9; D gene uncertain. The CDR3 runs 12 residues. V was clipped by 1 base and J by 7 bases, with 7 bases between them. CDR1 and CDR2 from the germline V gene are SEHNR and FQNEAQ (reference sequence). CDR3 coding DNA: TGTGCCAGCAGCTTAGTATTCAGTGGCTACACCTTC. Translated, it gives CASSLVFSGYTF.

The rearrangement uses TRBV19 and TRBJ1-1; a weak D match, TRBD1 (6 bases). There are 13 residues in the CDR3. With 9 bases removed from V and 4 bases from J, the gap between germline ends came to 15 bases. Germline V lookup: CDR1 LNHDA, CDR2 SQIVND (reference sequence). The CDR3 DNA is TGTGCCAGCAAAACAGGGACCAGCACTGAAGCTTTCTTT. As protein: CASKTGTSTEAFF.

V usage is TRBV7-9 and J usage is TRBJ2-7, with a weak D call TRBD2 (6 bases). V lost 5 bases and J 0 bases, leaving 14 bases between the germline ends. This CDR3 is 15 amino acids long. Germline loops: CDR1 SEHNR, CDR2 FQNEAQ (reference sequence). In nucleotides, the CDR3 is TGTGCCAGCAGCCCTCTAACGACTAGCTCCTACGAGCAGTACTTC. This sequence encodes CASSPLTTSSYEQYF.

This rearrangement joins TRBV5-6 to TRBJ2-1; D uncertain. Trimming cost V 0 bases and J 6 bases, with 16 bases left between them. CDR1 is SGHDT, CDR2 YYEEEE, per germline. The CDR3 loop spans 16 amino acids. CDR3 residues: CASSLVHRSLSNEQFF. The DNA for the CDR3 is TGTGCCAGCAGCTTGGTTCACAGATCTTTATCCAATGAGCAGTTCTTC.

The rearrangement links TRBV19 to TRBJ1-2, with 7 bases matching TRBD1. The germline CDR1 and CDR2 sequences are LNHDA and SQIVND (reference sequence). V lost 8 bases and J lost 14; bases outside the gene matches: 23. The CDR3 covers 15 residues. CDR3 sequence (DNA): TGTGCCAGTCGCGATCCCGGACAGGTTGATGTGGGGGGAACCTTC. Protein sequence: CASRDPGQVDVGGTF.

This chain links TRBV6-5 with TRBJ2-7; 9 positions agree with TRBD2. There are 14 residues in the CDR3. V gave up 8 bases and J gave up 6 bases; unmatched junction bases: 11. The germline V gene encodes CDR1 MNHEY and CDR2 SVGAGI. CDR3 in amino acids: CASLGLAGSREQYF. As DNA, the CDR3 is TGTGCCAGCCTTGGCCTAGCGGGATCTCGCGAGCAGTACTTC.

The chain combines TRBV7-9 with TRBJ1-1, with D maybe TRBD1 (5 bases). Germline-derived CDR1 and CDR2 are SEHNR and FQNEAQ (reference sequence). The V gene lost 6 bases and the J gene lost 6 bases, with 20 bases spanning the gap. CDR3 size: 15 residues. CDR3 amino acids: CASSEADIRRAEAFF. For the CDR3, the DNA is TGTGCCAGCAGTGAAGCGGACATTCGGAGGGCTGAAGCTTTCTTT.

The J gene is TRBJ1-3, the V gene TRBV6-5, with D perhaps matching TRBD1 (5 bases). The germline CDR1 and CDR2 sequences are MNHEY and SVGAGI. V was shortened by 5 bases and J by 0 bases, with 8 bases between the two germline ends. This CDR3 has 14 residues. The CDR3 loop is CASSRGTSGNTIYF. The CDR3 DNA reads as TGTGCCAGCAGTAGGGGAACCTCTGGAAACACCATATATTTT.

The V and J genes are TRBV9 and TRBJ2-3; D gene ambiguous. The CDR3 covers 15 residues. Germline V gene lookup returns CDR1 SGDLS and CDR2 YYNGEE. The ends were cut back, 2 bases at V and 0 bases at J, with 10 bases in the middle. The CDR3 nucleotides read TGTGCCAGCAGCGTTGTTACGGTGAGCACAGATACGCAGTATTTT. Translation: CASSVVTVSTDTQYF.